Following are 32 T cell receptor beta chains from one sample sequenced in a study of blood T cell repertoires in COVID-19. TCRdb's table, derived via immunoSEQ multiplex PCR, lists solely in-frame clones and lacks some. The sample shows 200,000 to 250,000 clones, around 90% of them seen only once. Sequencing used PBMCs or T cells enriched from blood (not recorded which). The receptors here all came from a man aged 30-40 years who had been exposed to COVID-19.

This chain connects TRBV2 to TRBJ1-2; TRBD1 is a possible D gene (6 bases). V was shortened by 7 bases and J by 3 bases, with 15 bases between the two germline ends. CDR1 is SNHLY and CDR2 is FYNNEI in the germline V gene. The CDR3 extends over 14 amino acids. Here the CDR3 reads CASNVGGADYGYTF. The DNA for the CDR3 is TGTGCCAGCAACGTTGGGGGGGCCGACTATGGCTACACCTTC.

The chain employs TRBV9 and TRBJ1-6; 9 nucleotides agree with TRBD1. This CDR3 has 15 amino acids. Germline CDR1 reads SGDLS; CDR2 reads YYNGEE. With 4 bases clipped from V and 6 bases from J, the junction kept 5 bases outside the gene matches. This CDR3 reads CASSSRDRANSPLHF. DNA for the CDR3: TGTGCCAGCAGCTCCCGGGACAGGGCTAATTCACCCCTCCACTTT.

CDR3 in DNA: TGCGCCAGCAGCTTGAGGGGAAGCGCCTATAATTCACCCCTCCACTTT. The encoded protein is CASSLRGSAYNSPLHF. The chain couples TRBV5-1 to TRBJ1-6, with D maybe TRBD1 (5 bases). Trimming shortened V by 1 base and J by 2 bases, and 10 bases separated the two germline ends. Germline V CDR1 and CDR2: SGHRS, YFSETQ. This CDR3 spans 16 amino acids.

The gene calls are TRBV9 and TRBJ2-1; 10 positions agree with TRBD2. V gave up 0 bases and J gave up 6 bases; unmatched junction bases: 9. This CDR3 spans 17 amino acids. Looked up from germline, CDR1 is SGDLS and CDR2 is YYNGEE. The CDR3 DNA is TGTGCCAGCAGCGTAGCACTAGCGGGACCCTTGGGCAATGAGCAGTTCTTC. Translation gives CASSVALAGPLGNEQFF. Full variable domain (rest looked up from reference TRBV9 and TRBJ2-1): DSGVTQTPKHLITATGQRVTLRCSPRSGDLSVYWYQQSLDQGLQFLIQYYNGEERAKGNILERFSAQQFPDLHSELNLSSLELGDSALYFCASSVALAGPLGNEQFFGPGTRLTVL.

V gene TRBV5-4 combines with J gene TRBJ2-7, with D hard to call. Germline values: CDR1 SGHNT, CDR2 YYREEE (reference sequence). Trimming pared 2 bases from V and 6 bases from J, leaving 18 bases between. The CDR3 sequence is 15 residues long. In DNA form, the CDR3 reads TGTGCCAGCAGCTTAAAGGCAGGCCAGTACTCCGAGCAGTACTTC. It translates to CASSLKAGQYSEQYF.

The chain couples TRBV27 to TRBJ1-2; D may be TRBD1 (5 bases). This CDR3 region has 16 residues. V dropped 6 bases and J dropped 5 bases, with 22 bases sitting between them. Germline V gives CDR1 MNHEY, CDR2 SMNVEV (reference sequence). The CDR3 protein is CASSPTGVASLYGYTF. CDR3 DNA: TGTGCCAGCAGCCCTACGGGGGTAGCGTCCCTATATGGCTACACCTTC.

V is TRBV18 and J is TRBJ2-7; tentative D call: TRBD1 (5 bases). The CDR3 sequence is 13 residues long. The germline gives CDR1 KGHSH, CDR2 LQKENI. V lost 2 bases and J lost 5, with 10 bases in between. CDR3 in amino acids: CASSPGARDEQYF. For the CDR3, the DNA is TGTGCCAGCTCACCAGGGGCGAGAGACGAGCAGTACTTC.

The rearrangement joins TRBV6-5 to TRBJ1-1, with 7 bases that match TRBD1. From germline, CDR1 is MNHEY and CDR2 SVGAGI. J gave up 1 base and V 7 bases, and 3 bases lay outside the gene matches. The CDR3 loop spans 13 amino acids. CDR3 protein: CASNRGPNTEAFF. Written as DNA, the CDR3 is TGTGCCAGCAACAGGGGCCCGAACACTGAAGCTTTCTTT.

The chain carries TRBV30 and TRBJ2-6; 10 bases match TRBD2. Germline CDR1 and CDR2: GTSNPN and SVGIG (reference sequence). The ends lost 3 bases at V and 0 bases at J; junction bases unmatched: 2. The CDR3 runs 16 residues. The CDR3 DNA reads TGTGCCTGGAGACTAGCGGGGAACTCTGGGGCCAACGTCCTGACTTTC. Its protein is CAWRLAGNSGANVLTF.

CDR3 amino acids: CASAGVGNYGYTF. The CDR3 DNA reads as TGCGCCAGCGCCGGGGTGGGGAACTATGGCTACACCTTC. The rearrangement links TRBV4-1 to TRBJ1-2; D is uncertain. This CDR3 has 13 amino acids. The V end was cut by 8 bases, the J end by 2 bases, with 12 bases between. The germline V gene has CDR1 MGHRA and CDR2 YSYEKL.

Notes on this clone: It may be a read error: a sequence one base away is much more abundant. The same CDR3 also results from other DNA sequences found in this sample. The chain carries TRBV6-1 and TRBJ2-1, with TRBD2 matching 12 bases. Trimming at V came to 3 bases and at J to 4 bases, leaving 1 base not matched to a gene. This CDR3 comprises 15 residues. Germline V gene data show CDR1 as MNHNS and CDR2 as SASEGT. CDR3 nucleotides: TGTGCCAGCAGTGAGCTAGCGGGGGGGTACAATGAGCAGTTCTTC. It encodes CASSELAGGYNEQFF.

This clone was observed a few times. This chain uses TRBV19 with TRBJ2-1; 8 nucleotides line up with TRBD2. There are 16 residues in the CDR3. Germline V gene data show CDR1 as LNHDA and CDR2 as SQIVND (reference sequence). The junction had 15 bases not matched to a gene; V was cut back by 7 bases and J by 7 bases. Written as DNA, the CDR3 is TGTGCCAGTACTCCCCGCGGTCAGCGGGGGAGGAATGAGCAGTTCTTC. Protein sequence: CASTPRGQRGRNEQFF.

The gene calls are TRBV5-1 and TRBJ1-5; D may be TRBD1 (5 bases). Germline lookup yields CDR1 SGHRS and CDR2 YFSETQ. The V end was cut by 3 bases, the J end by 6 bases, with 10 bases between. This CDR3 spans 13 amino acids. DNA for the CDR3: TGCGCCAGCAGCTCCAGGGTGGGTCAGCCCCAGCATTTT. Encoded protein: CASSSRVGQPQHF.

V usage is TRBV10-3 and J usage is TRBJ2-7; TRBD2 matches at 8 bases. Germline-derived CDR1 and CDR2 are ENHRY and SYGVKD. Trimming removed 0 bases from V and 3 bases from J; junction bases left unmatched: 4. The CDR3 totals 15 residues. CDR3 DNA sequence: TGTGCCATCAGTGAGTCTAGCGGGGAGATCTACGAGCAGTACTTC. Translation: CAISESSGEIYEQYF.

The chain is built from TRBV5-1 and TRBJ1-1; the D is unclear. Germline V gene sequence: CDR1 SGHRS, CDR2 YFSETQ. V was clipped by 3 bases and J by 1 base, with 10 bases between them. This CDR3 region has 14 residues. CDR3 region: CASSSAAGNTEAFF. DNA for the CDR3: TGCGCCAGCAGCTCCGCGGCCGGGAACACTGAAGCTTTCTTT.

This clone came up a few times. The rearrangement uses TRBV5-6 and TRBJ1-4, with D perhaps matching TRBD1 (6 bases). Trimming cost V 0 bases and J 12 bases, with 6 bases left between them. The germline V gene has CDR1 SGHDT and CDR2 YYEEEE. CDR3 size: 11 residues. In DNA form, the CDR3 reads TGTGCCAGCAGCTTGGCAGGGGAACTGTTTTTT. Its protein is CASSLAGELFF.

CDR3 in amino acids: CASSLQGNNQPQHF. As DNA, the CDR3 is TGTGCCAGCAGCTTACAGGGGAATAATCAGCCCCAGCATTTT. J is TRBJ1-5 and V is TRBV27; 7 bases line up with TRBD1. This CDR3 contains 14 residues. V trimming: 6 bases; J trimming: 4 bases; junction bases outside the gene matches: 6. Germline-derived CDR1 and CDR2 are MNHEY and SMNVEV (reference sequence).

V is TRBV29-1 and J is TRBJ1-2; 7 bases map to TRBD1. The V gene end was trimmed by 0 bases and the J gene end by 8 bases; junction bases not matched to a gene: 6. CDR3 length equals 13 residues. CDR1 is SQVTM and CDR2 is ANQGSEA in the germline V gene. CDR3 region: CSVEDLRGGGYTF. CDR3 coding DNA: TGCAGCGTTGAAGATCTCCGAGGGGGCGGCTACACCTTC. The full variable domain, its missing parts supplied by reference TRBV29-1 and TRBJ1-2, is SAVISQKPSRDICQRGTSLTIQCQVDSQVTMMFWYRQQPGQSLTLIATANQGSEATYESGFVIDKFPISRPNLTFSTLTVSNMSPEDSSIYLCSVEDLRGGGYTFGSGTRLTVV.

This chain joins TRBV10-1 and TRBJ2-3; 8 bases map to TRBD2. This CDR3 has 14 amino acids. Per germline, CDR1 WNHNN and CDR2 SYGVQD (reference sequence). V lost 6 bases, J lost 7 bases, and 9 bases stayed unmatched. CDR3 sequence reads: CASSASGGMNTQYF. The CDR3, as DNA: TGCGCCAGCAGCGCGAGCGGGGGTATGAATACGCAGTATTTT.

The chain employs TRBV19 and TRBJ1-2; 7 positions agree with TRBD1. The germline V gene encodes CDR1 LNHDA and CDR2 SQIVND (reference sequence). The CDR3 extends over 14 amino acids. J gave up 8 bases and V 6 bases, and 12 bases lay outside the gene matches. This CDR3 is CASRSGRGYVGYTF. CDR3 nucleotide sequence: TGTGCCAGTAGAAGTGGCAGGGGGTATGTAGGCTACACCTTC.

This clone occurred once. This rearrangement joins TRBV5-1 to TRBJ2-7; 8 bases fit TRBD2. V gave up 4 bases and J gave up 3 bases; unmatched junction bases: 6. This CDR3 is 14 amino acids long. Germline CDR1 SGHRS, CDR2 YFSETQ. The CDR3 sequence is CASSIASGRYEQYF. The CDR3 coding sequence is TGCGCCAGCAGCATAGCTAGCGGGCGCTACGAGCAGTACTTC.

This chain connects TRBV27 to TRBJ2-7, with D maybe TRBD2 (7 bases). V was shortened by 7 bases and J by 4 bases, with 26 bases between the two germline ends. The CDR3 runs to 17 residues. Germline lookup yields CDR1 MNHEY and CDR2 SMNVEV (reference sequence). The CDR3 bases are TGTGCCAGCAATAGGGGTGGCGGGGGCTCCGGATTGTACGAGCAGTACTTC. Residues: CASNRGGGGSGLYEQYF.

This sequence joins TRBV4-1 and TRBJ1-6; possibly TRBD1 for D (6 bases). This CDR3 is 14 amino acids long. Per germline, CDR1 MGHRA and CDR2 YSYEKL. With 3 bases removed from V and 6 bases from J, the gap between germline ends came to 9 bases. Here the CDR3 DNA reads TGCGCCAGCAGCCAGGGGGCAGGTAATTCACCCCTCCACTTT. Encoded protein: CASSQGAGNSPLHF.

CDR3 sequence reads: CAWSVLAGERLHF. CDR3 bases: TGTGCCTGGAGTGTACTGGCCGGGGAGCGCCTCCACTTT. The chain has TRBV30 and TRBJ1-6; D is unclear. This CDR3 has 13 amino acids. Per germline, CDR1 GTSNPN and CDR2 SVGIG (reference sequence). Trimming took off 0 bases at V and 15 bases at J, with 15 bases between the two ends.

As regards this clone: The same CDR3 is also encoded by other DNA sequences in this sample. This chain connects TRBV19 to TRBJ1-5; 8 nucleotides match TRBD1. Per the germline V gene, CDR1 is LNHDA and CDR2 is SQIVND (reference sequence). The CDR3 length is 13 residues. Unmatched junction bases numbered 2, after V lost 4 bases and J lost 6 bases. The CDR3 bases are TGTGCCAGTAGTACGGACAGGGCTCAGCCCCAGCATTTT. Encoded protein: CASSTDRAQPQHF.

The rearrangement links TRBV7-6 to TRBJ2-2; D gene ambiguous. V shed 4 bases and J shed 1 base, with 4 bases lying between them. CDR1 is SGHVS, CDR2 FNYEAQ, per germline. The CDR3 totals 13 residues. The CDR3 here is CASSSLNTGELFF. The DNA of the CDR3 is TGTGCCAGCAGCTCCCTGAACACCGGGGAGCTGTTTTTT. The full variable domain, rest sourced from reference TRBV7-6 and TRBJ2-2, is GAGVSQSPRYKVTKRGQDVALRCDPISGHVSLYWYRQALGQGPEFLTYFNYEAQQDKSGLPNDRFSAERPEGSISTLTIQRTEQRDSAMYRCASSSLNTGELFFGEGSRLTVL.

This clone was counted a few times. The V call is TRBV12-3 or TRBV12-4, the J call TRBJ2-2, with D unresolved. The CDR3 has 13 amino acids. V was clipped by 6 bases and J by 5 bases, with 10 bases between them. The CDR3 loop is CASRPLGTGELFF. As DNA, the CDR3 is TGTGCCAGCAGACCTCTAGGAACCGGGGAGCTGTTTTTT.

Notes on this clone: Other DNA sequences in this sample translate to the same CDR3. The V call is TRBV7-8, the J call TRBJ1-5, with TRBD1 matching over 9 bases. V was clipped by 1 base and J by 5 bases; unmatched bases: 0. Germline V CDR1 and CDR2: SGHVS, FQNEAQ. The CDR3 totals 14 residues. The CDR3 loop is CASSLGTGDQPQHF. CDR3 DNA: TGTGCCAGCAGCTTAGGGACAGGGGATCAGCCCCAGCATTTT.

The CDR3 bases are TGTGCCAGCAGCTTGGCTACGTCACCCCTCCACTTT. Translation: CASSLATSPLHF. V gene TRBV5-4 combines with J gene TRBJ1-6; no clear D. The germline gives CDR1 SGHNT, CDR2 YYREEE (reference sequence). V shed 0 bases and J shed 10 bases, with 5 bases lying between them. CDR3 size: 12 residues.

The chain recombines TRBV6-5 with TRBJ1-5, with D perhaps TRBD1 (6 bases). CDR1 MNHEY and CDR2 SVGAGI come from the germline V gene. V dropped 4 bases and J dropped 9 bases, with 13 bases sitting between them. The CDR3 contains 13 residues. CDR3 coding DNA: TGTGCCAGCAGTTTAACAGGGACGCTGCCCCAGCATTTT. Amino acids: CASSLTGTLPQHF.

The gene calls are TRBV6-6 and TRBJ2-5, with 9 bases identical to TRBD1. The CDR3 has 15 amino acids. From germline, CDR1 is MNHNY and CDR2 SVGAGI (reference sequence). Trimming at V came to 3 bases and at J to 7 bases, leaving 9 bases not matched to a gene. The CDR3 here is CASSYLGTGRGTQYF. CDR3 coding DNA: TGTGCCAGCAGTTATTTAGGGACAGGGAGGGGGACCCAGTACTTC.

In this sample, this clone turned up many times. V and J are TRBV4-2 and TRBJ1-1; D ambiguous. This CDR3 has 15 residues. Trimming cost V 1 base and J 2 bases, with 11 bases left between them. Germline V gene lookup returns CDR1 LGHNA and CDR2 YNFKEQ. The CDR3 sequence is CASSQVSKLNTEAFF. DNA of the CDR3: TGTGCCAGCAGCCAAGTCTCTAAACTAAACACTGAAGCTTTCTTT.